This T cell receptor (beta chain) was sequenced for a study of cytomegalovirus exposure and HLA in healthy donors. Both 60 Vbeta primers and 13 Jbeta primers went into the PCR. Sequencing used immunoSEQ multiplex PCR; TCRdb keeps in-frame clones, though not all of them. The sample has about 200,000 clones, 80% seen once; the top ten hold about 1%. CDR3 length equals 16 residues. The J segment lost 4 bases and the V segment lost 4 bases, leaving 10 bases of the junction unmatched. Germline V gene sequence: CDR1 SGHRS, CDR2 YFSETQ. The material sequenced was PBMCs. The chain employs TRBV5-1 and TRBJ2-1; 8 nucleotides agree with TRBD1. The source of this sequence is a woman aged 40 to 55 in good health and CMV-seronegative. The CDR3: CASSLGGTGRYNEQFF. As DNA, the CDR3 is TGCGCCAGCAGCCTAGGGGGGACAGGACGGTACAATGAGCAGTTCTTC.